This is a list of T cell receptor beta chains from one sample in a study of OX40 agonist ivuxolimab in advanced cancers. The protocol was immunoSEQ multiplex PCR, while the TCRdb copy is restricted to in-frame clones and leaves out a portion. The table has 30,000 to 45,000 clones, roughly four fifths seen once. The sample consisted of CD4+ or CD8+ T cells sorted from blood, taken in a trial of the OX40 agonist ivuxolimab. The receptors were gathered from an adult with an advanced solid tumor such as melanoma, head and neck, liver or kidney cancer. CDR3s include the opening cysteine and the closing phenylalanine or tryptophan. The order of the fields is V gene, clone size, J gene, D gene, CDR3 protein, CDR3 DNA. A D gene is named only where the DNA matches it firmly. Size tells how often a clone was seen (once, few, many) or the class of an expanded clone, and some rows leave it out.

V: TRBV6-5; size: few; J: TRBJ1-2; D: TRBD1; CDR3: CASRRGTGGYGYTF; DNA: TGTGCCAGCAGGAGGGGGACAGGGGGTTATGGCTACACCTTC
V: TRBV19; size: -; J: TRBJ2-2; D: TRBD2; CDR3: CASTGSGRVTGELFF; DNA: TGTGCCAGTACCGGTAGCGGGAGGGTTACCGGGGAGCTGTTTTTT
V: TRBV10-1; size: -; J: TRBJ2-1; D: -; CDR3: CASSAGQPINEQFF; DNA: TGCGCCAGCAGTGCGGGACAACCGATCAATGAGCAGTTCTTC
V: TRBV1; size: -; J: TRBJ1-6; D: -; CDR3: CTSSQGITGENSPLHF; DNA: TGCACCAGCAGCCAAGGAATAACAGGTGAGAATTCACCCCTCCACTTT
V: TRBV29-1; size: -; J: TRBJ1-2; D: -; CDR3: CSVGGGYTF; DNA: TGCAGCGTTGGGGGAGGCTACACCTTC
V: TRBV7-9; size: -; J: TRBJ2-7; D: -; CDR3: CASSLIGGLTYEQYF; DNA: TGTGCCAGCAGCTTAATAGGTGGTCTTACCTACGAGCAGTACTTC
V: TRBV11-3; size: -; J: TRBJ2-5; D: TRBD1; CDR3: CASSSHRGEETQYF; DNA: TGTGCCAGCAGCTCCCACAGGGGAGAGGAGACCCAGTACTTC
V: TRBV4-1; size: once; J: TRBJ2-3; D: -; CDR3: CASSIWAESTDTQYF; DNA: TGCGCCAGCAGTATATGGGCAGAAAGCACAGATACGCAGTATTTT
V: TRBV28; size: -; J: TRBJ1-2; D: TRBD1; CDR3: CASSTPGTGINYGYTF; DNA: TGTGCCAGCAGCACCCCCGGGACAGGGATTAACTATGGCTACACCTTC
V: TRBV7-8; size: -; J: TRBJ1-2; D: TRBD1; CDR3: CASSLEGQGGGYGYTF; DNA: TGTGCCAGCAGCCTAGAGGGACAGGGCGGCGGCTATGGCTACACCTTC
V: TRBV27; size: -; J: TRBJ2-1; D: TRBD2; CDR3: CASSQEVGRAYNEQFF; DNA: TGTGCCAGCAGTCAAGAGGTCGGGAGGGCCTACAATGAGCAGTTCTTC
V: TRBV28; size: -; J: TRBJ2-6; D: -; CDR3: CASSLPPGANVLTF; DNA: TGTGCCAGCAGTTTACCCCCTGGGGCCAACGTCCTGACTTTC
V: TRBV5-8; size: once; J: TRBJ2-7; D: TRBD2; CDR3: CASSPLGTSGLSSYEQYF; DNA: TGTGCCAGCAGCCCTCTTGGGACTAGCGGTTTAAGCTCCTACGAGCAGTACTTC
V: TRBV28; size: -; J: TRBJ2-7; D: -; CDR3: CASSLFRGTDSYEQYF; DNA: TGTGCCAGCAGTTTATTCAGGGGCACTGATTCCTACGAGCAGTACTTC
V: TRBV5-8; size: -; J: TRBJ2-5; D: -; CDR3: CASSSSHRRQETQYF; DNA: TGTGCCAGCAGCTCTTCCCACAGGAGACAAGAGACCCAGTACTTC
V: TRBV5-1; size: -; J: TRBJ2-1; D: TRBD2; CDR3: CASSLGTPGLAGGGSYNEQFF; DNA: TGCGCCAGCAGCTTAGGGACGCCGGGACTAGCGGGAGGGGGCTCCTACAATGAGCAGTTCTTC
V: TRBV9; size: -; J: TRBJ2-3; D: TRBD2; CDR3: CASSVGLAGVSTDTQYF; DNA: TGTGCCAGCAGCGTGGGACTAGCGGGAGTAAGCACAGATACGCAGTATTTT
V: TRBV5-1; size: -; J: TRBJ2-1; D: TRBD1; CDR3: CASSIGTGGYNEQFF; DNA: TGCGCCAGCAGCATCGGGACAGGGGGCTACAATGAGCAGTTCTTC
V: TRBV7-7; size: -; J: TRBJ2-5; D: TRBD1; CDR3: CASSPRGRGETQYF; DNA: TGTGCTAGCAGCCCGAGGGGGCGCGGAGAGACCCAGTACTTC
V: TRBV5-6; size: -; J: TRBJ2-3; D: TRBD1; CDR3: CASSPPGQRNTDTQYF; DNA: TGTGCCAGCAGCCCTCCGGGACAGAGGAACACAGATACGCAGTATTTT
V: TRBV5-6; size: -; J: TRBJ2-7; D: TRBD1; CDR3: CASSSYRTGGSYEQYF; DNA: TGTGCCAGCAGCTCCTACCGGACAGGGGGCTCCTACGAGCAGTACTTC
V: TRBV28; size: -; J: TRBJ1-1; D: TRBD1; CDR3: CASTSSTGGWTEAFF; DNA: TGTGCCAGCACCAGCTCCACAGGGGGCTGGACTGAAGCTTTCTTT
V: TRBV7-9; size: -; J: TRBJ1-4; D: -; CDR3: CAGRQWADEKLFF; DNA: TGTGCCGGGCGGCAGTGGGCAGATGAAAAACTGTTTTTT